Each of the 21 T cell receptor beta chains below was sequenced from the same sample in a study of CD8+CD57+ T cells in acquired aplastic anemia. Genomic DNA constituted the template upon which TCR beta VDJ and CDR3 profiling was performed. TCRdb reprocessed the reads via MiXCR and lists one record per CDR3 protein. The sample includes approximately 130,000 distinct CDR3 sequences, 45% to 60% of them seen just once. Those patients picked for sequencing had displayed CD8+CD57+ cell expansion on flow cytometry. The sample was sorted CD4+, CD8+, or CD8+CD57+ T cells (not recorded which) from PBMCs. The receptors stem from a human donor with aplastic anemia.

Only a few counts were recorded for this clonotype. V and J are TRBV2 and TRBJ1-6; D is uncertain. CDR3 size: 14 residues. Trimming cost V 4 bases and J 9 bases, with 13 bases left between them. The germline V gene encodes CDR1 SNHLY and CDR2 FYNNEI. The DNA of the CDR3 is TGTGCCAGCAGTGTAAGTGAGCTGACTTCACCCCTCCACTTT. Its protein product is CASSVSELTSPLHF. Full variable domain (rest looked up from reference TRBV2 and TRBJ1-6): EPEVTQTPSHQVTQMGQEVILRCVPISNHLYFYWYRQILGQKVEFLVSFYNNEISEKSEIFDDQFSVERPDGSNFTLKIRSTKLEDSAMYFCASSVSELTSPLHFGNGTRLTVT.

V and J are TRBV10-3 and TRBJ2-7, with 7 bases that match TRBD1. Germline V lookup: CDR1 ENHRY, CDR2 SYGVKD. J was trimmed by 0 bases and V by 3 bases; bases with no gene match: 14. This CDR3 contains 18 residues. For the CDR3, the DNA is TGTGCCATCAGTGACTTAGTCTGGGGGACAGCTCCCTCCTACGAGCAGTACTTC. It is translated as CAISDLVWGTAPSYEQYF.

This clonotype has a handful of counts. The chain recombines TRBV7-9 with TRBJ2-7, with D unresolved. Trimming pared 3 bases from V and 5 bases from J, leaving 5 bases between. The CDR3 has 11 amino acids. Germline loops: CDR1 SEHNR, CDR2 FQNEAQ (reference sequence). As DNA, the CDR3 is TGTGCCAGCAGCTTCGGTAACGAGCAGTACTTC. Translating gives CASSFGNEQYF.

The chain has TRBV7-3 and TRBJ2-2; 8 bases match TRBD1. The V gene's germline CDR1 is SGHTA and CDR2 FQGTGA. The CDR3 totals 14 residues. V gave up 5 bases and J gave up 5 bases; unmatched junction bases: 4. This CDR3 reads CASSRDRTTGELFF. DNA of the CDR3: TGTGCCAGCAGCCGGGACAGGACAACCGGGGAGCTGTTTTTT.

This chain uses TRBV7-6 with TRBJ2-7; the D gene is possibly TRBD2 (7 bases). Germline CDR1 SGHVS, CDR2 FNYEAQ. The CDR3 runs 13 residues. Trimming shortened V by 2 bases and J by 5 bases, and 10 bases separated the two germline ends. CDR3 nucleotides: TGTGCCAGCAGCTTACGGGGGGCGAACGAGCAGTACTTC. Its translation: CASSLRGANEQYF. Complete variable domain (other parts from reference TRBV7-6 and TRBJ2-7): GAGVSQSPRYKVTKRGQDVALRCDPISGHVSLYWYRQALGQGPEFLTYFNYEAQQDKSGLPNDRFSAERPEGSISTLTIQRTEQRDSAMYRCASSLRGANEQYFGPGTRLTVT.

This clonotype was counted only a few times. The chain links TRBV29-1 to TRBJ2-7; D might be TRBD1 (5 bases). Germline CDR1 SQVTM, CDR2 ANQGSEA. The CDR3 covers 15 residues. The V and J ends lost 0 bases and 0 bases respectively, with 12 bases between them. The CDR3 region is CSVEERQGSSYEQYF. In nucleotides, the CDR3 is TGCAGCGTTGAAGAAAGGCAGGGTAGCTCCTACGAGCAGTACTTC.

The genes are TRBV28 and TRBJ2-3, with D perhaps TRBD1 (5 bases). The CDR3 sequence is 14 residues long. CDR1 and CDR2 (germline): MDHEN, SYDVKM. V was trimmed by 8 bases and J by 3 bases, leaving 15 bases between them. CDR3 DNA sequence: TGTGCCAGCCCTGGGGCGGAAGAAACAGATACGCAGTATTTT. Translation: CASPGAEETDTQYF. Full variable domain (rest looked up from reference TRBV28 and TRBJ2-3): DVKVTQSSRYLVKRTGEKVFLECVQDMDHENMFWYRQDPGLGLRLIYFSYDVKMKEKGDIPEGYSVSREKKERFSLILESASTNQTSMYLCASPGAEETDTQYFGPGTRLTVL.

The V gene is TRBV20-1, the J gene TRBJ1-6; perhaps TRBD1 as D (5 bases). V was clipped by 3 bases and J by 7 bases, with 13 bases between them. The CDR3 sequence is 14 residues long. Germline loops: CDR1 DFQATT, CDR2 SNEGSKA (reference sequence). The CDR3 protein is CSASVGPMNSPLHF. The CDR3, as DNA: TGCAGTGCTAGTGTGGGACCGATGAATTCACCCCTCCACTTT.

The chain has TRBV6-1 and TRBJ2-7, with TRBD2 identical over 15 bases. Trimming cost V 1 base and J 1 base; bases outside gene matches: 5. This CDR3 contains 18 residues. The germline V gene has CDR1 MNHNS and CDR2 SASEGT. The CDR3, as DNA: TGTGCCAGCAGTGAAGATGGGACTAGCGGGGGGCAGTCCTACGAGCAGTACTTC. Its protein is CASSEDGTSGGQSYEQYF.

CDR3 sequence: CASGRDAYEQYF. CDR3 sequence (DNA): TGTGCCAGTGGGCGGGACGCCTACGAGCAGTACTTC. The chain couples TRBV19 to TRBJ2-7, with D possibly matching TRBD2 (6 bases). The length of the CDR3 is 12 residues. V gave up 8 bases and J gave up 2 bases, with 10 bases separating them. Per the germline V gene, CDR1 is LNHDA and CDR2 is SQIVND (reference sequence).

On this clonotype: One base away lies a much larger clone, so this may be a sequencing read error. The chain carries TRBV2 and TRBJ2-7; tentative D call: TRBD2 (5 bases). Germline V gives CDR1 SNHLY, CDR2 FYNNEI. CDR3 length: 15 amino acids. The CDR3, as DNA: TGTGCCAGCAGTTACTCGAGGGCTAGCAGCTACGGGCAGTACTTC. As protein: CASSYSRASSYGQYF.

There are many counts of this clonotype. The rearrangement links TRBV6-5 to TRBJ1-1; tentative D call: TRBD1 (5 bases). The CDR3 runs 13 residues. Germline assignment: CDR1 MNHEY and CDR2 SVGAGI. V lost 8 bases and J lost 2, with 12 bases in between. The CDR3 reads CASRPGLNTEAFF. DNA of the CDR3: TGTGCCAGCCGCCCAGGGTTAAACACTGAAGCTTTCTTT.

V usage is TRBV20-1 and J usage is TRBJ2-7, with D perhaps matching TRBD2 (6 bases). Trimming cost V 0 bases and J 2 bases, with 11 bases left between them. Germline V CDR1 and CDR2: DFQATT, SNEGSKA (reference sequence). The CDR3 is 14 residues long. The CDR3 bases are TGCAGTGCTAGAGAGGGGGGACGGGCCTACGAGCAGTACTTC. It is translated as CSAREGGRAYEQYF.

The rearrangement links TRBV24-1 to TRBJ2-5; TRBD1 matches 7 bases. V lost 9 bases and J lost 3; bases outside the gene matches: 6. Per germline, CDR1 KGHDR and CDR2 SFDVKD. The CDR3 runs to 13 residues. The CDR3 DNA sequence: TGTGCCACCTCCCACAGGGGCGAAGAGACCCAGTACTTC. It is translated as CATSHRGEETQYF.

The chain employs TRBV25-1 and TRBJ2-2, with TRBD1 matching 8 bases. Germline CDR1 reads MGHDK; CDR2 reads SYGVNS. CDR3 length equals 16 residues. The V gene end was trimmed by 1 base and the J gene end by 5 bases; junction bases not matched to a gene: 6. The CDR3 region has the DNA TGTGCCAGCAGTGAATTACGGACAGGGCTAACCGGGGAGCTGTTTTTT. It is translated as CASSELRTGLTGELFF.

This clonotype was counted a few times. The CDR3 region is CASSQETEIYGYTF. The CDR3 DNA follows: TGTGCCAGCAGCCAAGAAACAGAGATCTATGGCTACACCTTC. The chain has TRBV3-1 and TRBJ1-2; D is undetermined. Germline V gene data show CDR1 as LGHDT and CDR2 as YNNKEL (reference sequence). This CDR3 comprises 14 residues. Deletions cut 0 bases from V and 4 bases from J, with 9 bases between.

The gene calls are TRBV2 and TRBJ2-7; 10 bases align to TRBD2. Germline V gene data show CDR1 as SNHLY and CDR2 as FYNNEI. J was trimmed by 3 bases and V by 3 bases; bases with no gene match: 2. The CDR3 length is 14 residues. Here the CDR3 DNA reads TGTGCCAGCAGTGACTCTAGCGGGGGCTACGAGCAGTACTTC. It codes for CASSDSSGGYEQYF.

This CDR3 is CASSARGPGNSPLHF. As DNA, the CDR3 is TGTGCCAGCAGTGCCAGGGGTCCGGGTAATTCACCCCTCCACTTT. The chain employs TRBV14 and TRBJ1-6, with D tentatively TRBD1 (6 bases). This CDR3 has 15 residues. Germline-derived CDR1 and CDR2 are SGHDN and FVKESK. With 6 bases removed from V and 6 bases from J, the gap between germline ends came to 15 bases.

This rearrangement joins TRBV20-1 to TRBJ1-6, with a tentative D call TRBD1 (5 bases). Trimming took off 1 base at V and 5 bases at J, with 15 bases between the two ends. Germline V lookup: CDR1 DFQATT, CDR2 SNEGSKA (reference sequence). The CDR3 runs 16 residues. CDR3 protein: CSARASGRVDNSPLHF. The CDR3 DNA reads as TGCAGTGCTAGAGCCAGTGGCAGGGTGGATAATTCACCCCTCCACTTT.

The chain has TRBV7-2 and TRBJ2-5; 9 bases match TRBD2. Germline CDR1 is SGHTA and CDR2 is FQGNSA. The CDR3 is 14 residues long. The V segment lost 6 bases and the J segment 5 bases; nucleotides outside the gene matches: 7. This chain's CDR3 is CASSRGGAGETQYF. CDR3 DNA sequence: TGTGCCAGCAGTCGCGGGGGGGCTGGGGAGACCCAGTACTTC.

The chain is built from TRBV7-9 and TRBJ2-7; unclear D gene. This CDR3 is 14 amino acids long. V was shortened by 0 bases and J by 1 base, with 7 bases between the two germline ends. CDR1 and CDR2 from the germline V gene are SEHNR and FQNEAQ (reference sequence). The CDR3, as DNA: TGTGCCAGCAGCTTAGCGCACCGGTCCTACGAGCAGTACTTC. Its translation is CASSLAHRSYEQYF.